The clone carrying this T cell receptor beta chain was recorded a few times. As yet, its antigen is unknown. Profiling relied on immunoSEQ multiplex PCR, and the TCRdb table lists in-frame clones only, not all of them. The data contain 50,000 to 70,000 clones, 50% to 65% of them singletons. This record belongs to a study of cytotoxic CD8 clonotypes in ibrutinib-treated CLL. Study-level information: Patient counts were about 12 relapsed/refractory, roughly 16 treatment-naive and 17 to 18 IGHV unmutated.

The CDR3 is 16 residues long. Germline V lookup: CDR1 LNHDA, CDR2 SQIVND (reference sequence). V shed 5 bases, J shed 1 base, and the junction held 5 bases outside the gene matches. Study results and caveats: At progression, clonality fell back toward baseline after rising at ibrutinib response.

Roughly 2 micrograms of genomic DNA, which was extracted from cryopreserved PBMCs, served as the material used for the TCR beta libraries. This sequence originates from a human donor with chronic lymphocytic leukemia. This chain connects TRBV19 to TRBJ2-5, with 12 bases lining up with TRBD2. Material: PBMCs, obtained at disease progression, from a patient treated with ibrutinib. The DNA of the CDR3 is TGTGCCAGTAGTTTCCGACTAGCGGGGGTCCAAGAGACCCAGTACTTC. This encodes CASSFRLAGVQETQYF.